This is a list of T cell receptor beta chains from one sample in a study of cytomegalovirus exposure and HLA in healthy donors. The method was immunoSEQ multiplex PCR; TCRdb's version includes in-frame clones alone and lacks a portion of them. Of about 190,000 clones in the sample, around 86% were seen once. Sequencing was performed on PBMCs. The receptors shown here come from a woman under 30 in good health and CMV-seronegative. Each CDR3 is given with its conserved first and last residue. The order of the fields is J gene, clone size, D gene, CDR3 length, V gene, CDR3 DNA, CDR3 protein. D genes are given only for firm matches. Size is omitted from some rows. Given values are once, few, many or a class for expanded clones.

>TRBJ1-1|NA|NA|11|TRBV29-1
TGCAGCGGGAGGACAGCAACTGAAGCTTTCTTT
CSGRTATEAFF
>TRBJ2-5|NA|TRBD2|16|TRBV5-1
TGCGCCAGCAGCTTGGCGACTAGCGGGGGAAGGGAGACCCAGTACTTC
CASSLATSGGRETQYF
>TRBJ1-1|NA|TRBD1|15|TRBV29-1
TGCAGCGTTGAGCTAACAGGGGCCGTGAACACTGAAGCTTTCTTT
CSVELTGAVNTEAFF
>TRBJ2-5|NA|TRBD2|16|TRBV7-9
TGTGCCAGCAGCCTGAGACTAGCGGGAGGGCGGGAGACCCAGTACTTC
CASSLRLAGGRETQYF
>TRBJ2-7|NA|NA|13|TRBV29-1
TGCAGCGTTGCGGGGGACAGAACCTACGAGCAGTACTTC
CSVAGDRTYEQYF
>TRBJ2-7|NA|NA|14|TRBV27
TGTGCCAGCAGTTTGTGGCAGGGCAACAACGAGCAGTACTTC
CASSLWQGNNEQYF
>TRBJ2-2|NA|NA|13|TRBV4-1
TGCGCCAGCAGCCCCCAGGGTACCGGGGAGCTGTTTTTT
CASSPQGTGELFF
>TRBJ1-1|NA|TRBD1|13|TRBV6-5
TGTGCCAGCAGTTGGGGACAGTACACTGAAGCTTTCTTT
CASSWGQYTEAFF
>TRBJ1-1|NA|NA|12|TRBV7-2
TGTGCCAGCAGCTTATATAGCACTGAAGCTTTCTTT
CASSLYSTEAFF
>TRBJ2-2|NA|NA|14|TRBV10-1
TGCGCCAGCAGCGGACAGACGAACACCGGGGAGCTGTTTTTT
CASSGQTNTGELFF
>TRBJ1-2|few|NA|14|TRBV28
TGTGCCAGCAGCCCCGGGGAGGGAAGGGATGGCTACACCTTC
CASSPGEGRDGYTF
>TRBJ1-3|few|NA|12|TRBV2
TGTGCCAGCGATAAGGGGGGAAACACCATATATTTT
CASDKGGNTIYF
>TRBJ1-1|NA|NA|14|TRBV27
TGTGCCAGCAGTCTATCCGGGGTTCGGATTGAAGCTTTCTTT
CASSLSGVRIEAFF
>TRBJ2-5|once|TRBD1|15|TRBV6-1
TGTGCCAGCAGCGAAGGGGCAGGGGGCCAAGAGACCCAGTACTTC
CASSEGAGGQETQYF
>TRBJ1-4|NA|NA|15|TRBV19
TGTGCCAGTAGATTCGAGGGCCTGGCTAATGAAAAACTGTTTTTT
CASRFEGLANEKLFF
>TRBJ2-7|NA|NA|16|TRBV5-5
TGTGCCAGCAGCCCCCCGCGCTTCGAAAAGTCCTACGAGCAGTACTTC
CASSPPRFEKSYEQYF
>TRBJ2-5|NA|NA|14|TRBV5-8
TGTGCCAGCAACCTGGGAGGGGGTACCGAGACCCAGTACTTC
CASNLGGGTETQYF
>TRBJ1-1|NA|NA|12|TRBV29-1
TGCAGCGTTTATGGGGCGAACACTGAAGCTTTCTTT
CSVYGANTEAFF
>TRBJ2-1|NA|TRBD2|14|TRBV30
TGTGCCTGGAGTCCCGCCCAGCGGGAGGATGAGCAGTTCTTC
CAWSPAQREDEQFF
>TRBJ1-5|NA|NA|14|TRBV6-5
TGTGCCAGCAGTGATCTTGAAGGGGCCGACCCCCAGCATTTT
CASSDLEGADPQHF
>TRBJ2-5|NA|TRBD2|16|TRBV25-1
TGTGCCAGCAGCTTTACTCTAGCGGGGGATCGAGAGACCCAGTACTTC
CASSFTLAGDRETQYF
>TRBJ2-7|NA|NA|15|TRBV28
TGTGCCAGCAGTTTTGCTGGGAGATCCTTATACGAGCAGTACTTC
CASSFAGRSLYEQYF
>TRBJ2-7|NA|TRBD2|17|TRBV4-2
TGTGCCAGCAGCCAAGACTACTTAGCGGGCCCTTCCTACGAGCAGTACTTC
CASSQDYLAGPSYEQYF
>TRBJ2-2|NA|TRBD2|17|TRBV5-1
TGCGCCAGCAGCTTGGCCCCAGCGGGGGGGCCCGGCGGGGAGCTGTTTTTT
CASSLAPAGGPGGELFF
>TRBJ2-5|NA|NA|18|TRBV21-1
TGTGCCAGCAGCGATCCCGTAGAGCGGGAGGCGGGTCAAGAGACCCAGTACTTC
CASSDPVEREAGQETQYF
>TRBJ2-7|NA|NA|15|TRBV28
TGTGCCAGCAGTGAGGGCGATTCCTCTTACTACGAGCAGTACTTC
CASSEGDSSYYEQYF
>TRBJ1-1|NA|NA|13|TRBV19
TGTGCCAGTAGTAAAGGCAGGGGAACTGAAGCTTTCTTT
CASSKGRGTEAFF
>TRBJ2-7|few|TRBD1|13|TRBV5-6
TGTGCCAGCAGCTGGGACAGTTCGAACGAGCAGTACTTC
CASSWDSSNEQYF
>TRBJ1-1|NA|NA|12|TRBV6-9
TGTGCCAGTCCGACAGGGAACACTGAAGCTTTCTTT
CASPTGNTEAFF
>TRBJ1-1|NA|NA|13|TRBV19
TGTGCCAGTAGTCCCCGGGGGTACACTGAAGCTTTCTTT
CASSPRGYTEAFF
>TRBJ2-1|NA|NA|15|TRBV5-1
TGCGCCAGCAGCTTGGACGGGGAGACCTACAATGAGCAGTTCTTC
CASSLDGETYNEQFF
>TRBJ2-5|NA|TRBD1|18|TRBV2
TGTGCCAGCTCTAAACAGGGGGCCCCGAGTGATGTCCGGGACAGCGAATACTTC
CASSKQGAPSDVRDSEYF
>TRBJ2-3|NA|TRBD2|17|TRBV7-9
TGTGCCAGCAGCCCATACCGGACTAGCGGGAATCCTGATACGCAGTATTTT
CASSPYRTSGNPDTQYF
>TRBJ2-7|NA|TRBD2|12|TRBV10-3
TGTGCGTCAGTAGCGGGGTTCTACGAGCAGTACTTC
CASVAGFYEQYF
>TRBJ1-3|once|NA|12|TRBV5-1
TGCGCCAGCCAGCAGGTTGGAAACACCATATATTTT
CASQQVGNTIYF
>TRBJ2-2|NA|TRBD2|15|TRBV7-9
TGTGCCAGCAGCTCTCAGCGGGATTACACCGGGGAGCTGTTTTTT
CASSSQRDYTGELFF
>TRBJ1-2|NA|TRBD1|16|TRBV27
TGTGCCAGCAAAACTGGACAGGGAATAGCTAACTATGGCTACACCTTC
CASKTGQGIANYGYTF
>TRBJ2-2|NA|NA|16|TRBV7-6
TGTGCCAGCAGCTTAGCGGTTTCCCGGGACACCGGGGAGCTGTTTTTT
CASSLAVSRDTGELFF
>TRBJ2-1|NA|NA|16|TRBV7-6
TGTGCCAGCAGCTTAAGTACGAGGTTACCCTACAATGAGCAGTTCTTC
CASSLSTRLPYNEQFF
>TRBJ2-1|NA|TRBD2|14|TRBV11-3
TGTGCCAGCAGCTCTCGGGGGGGATACAATGAGCAGTTCTTC
CASSSRGGYNEQFF
>TRBJ2-2|few|TRBD1|15|TRBV4-2
TGTGCCAGCAGCGACGGACAGGGTGGAACCGGGGAGCTGTTTTTT
CASSDGQGGTGELFF
>TRBJ2-1|NA|NA|15|TRBV10-3
TGTGCCATCAGTGATCGCGGAAGCTCCTACAATGAGCAGTTCTTC
CAISDRGSSYNEQFF
>TRBJ2-7|NA|TRBD2|14|TRBV19
TGTGCCAGTAGTATGGAGCGGGACTCCTACGAGCAGTACTTC
CASSMERDSYEQYF
>TRBJ2-7|NA|TRBD2|17|TRBV5-1
TGCGCCAGCAGCCTAGGACATGGGACTAGCGCCTCCTACGAGCAGTACTTC
CASSLGHGTSASYEQYF
>TRBJ2-3|NA|TRBD2|19|TRBV7-2
TGTGCCAGCAGCCTTAAACTCGGGACTAGCGGGAGGGCCTCAGATACGCAGTATTTT
CASSLKLGTSGRASDTQYF
>TRBJ2-3|NA|TRBD2|18|TRBV4-2
TGTGCCAGCAGCCAAGATTCCCTAGCGGGAGGGCCAACAGATACGCAGTATTTT
CASSQDSLAGGPTDTQYF
>TRBJ2-3|NA|NA|12|TRBV5-6
TGTGCCAGCAGCTTGGTAGAGGAGACGCAGTATTTT
CASSLVEETQYF
>TRBJ2-7|NA|TRBD2|15|TRBV18
TGTGCCAGCTCACCGAGCGGGGGGCTGTCCTACGAGCAGTACTTC
CASSPSGGLSYEQYF
>TRBJ2-7|NA|NA|15|TRBV7-6
TGTGCCAGCAGCCCTAGTGGGGGGAAAACCTACGAGCAGTACTTC
CASSPSGGKTYEQYF